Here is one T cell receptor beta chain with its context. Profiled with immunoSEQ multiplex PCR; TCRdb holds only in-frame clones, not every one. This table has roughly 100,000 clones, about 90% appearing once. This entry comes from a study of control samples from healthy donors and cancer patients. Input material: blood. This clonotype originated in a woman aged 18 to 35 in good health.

CDR3 sequence (DNA): TGTGCCAGCAGCCAAGATCAGGCAGGGGCGAATGGCTACACCTTC. Residues: CASSQDQAGANGYTF. The chain combines TRBV3-1 (or the pseudogene TRBV3-2) with TRBJ1-2, with D maybe TRBD1 (6 bases). Germline assignment: CDR1 LGHDT and CDR2 YNNKEL (reference sequence). The CDR3 sequence is 15 residues long. Trimming stripped 0 bases from V and 6 bases from J, with 14 bases between.